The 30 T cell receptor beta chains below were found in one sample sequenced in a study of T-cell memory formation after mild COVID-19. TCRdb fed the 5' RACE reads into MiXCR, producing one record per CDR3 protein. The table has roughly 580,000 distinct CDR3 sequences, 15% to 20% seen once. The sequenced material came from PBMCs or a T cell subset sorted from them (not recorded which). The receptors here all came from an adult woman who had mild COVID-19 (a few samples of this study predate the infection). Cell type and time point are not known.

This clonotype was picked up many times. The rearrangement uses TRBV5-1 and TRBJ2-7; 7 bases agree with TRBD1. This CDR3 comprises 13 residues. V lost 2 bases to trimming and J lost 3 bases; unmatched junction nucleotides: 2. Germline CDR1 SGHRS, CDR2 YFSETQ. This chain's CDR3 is CASSFGTDYEQYF. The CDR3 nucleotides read TGCGCCAGCAGCTTCGGGACAGACTACGAGCAGTACTTC. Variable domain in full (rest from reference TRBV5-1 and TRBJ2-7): KAGVTQTPRYLIKTRGQQVTLSCSPISGHRSVSWYQQTPGQGLQFLFEYFSETQRNKGNFPGRFSGRQFSNSRSEMNVSTLELGDSALYLCASSFGTDYEQYFGPGTRLTVT.

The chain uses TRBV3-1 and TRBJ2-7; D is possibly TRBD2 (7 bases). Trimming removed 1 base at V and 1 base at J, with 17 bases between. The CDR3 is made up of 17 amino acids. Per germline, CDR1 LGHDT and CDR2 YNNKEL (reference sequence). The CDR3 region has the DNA TGTGCCAGCAGCCAAGGCGGCGGGGGCCCGGATTCCTACGAGCAGTACTTC. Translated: CASSQGGGGPDSYEQYF.

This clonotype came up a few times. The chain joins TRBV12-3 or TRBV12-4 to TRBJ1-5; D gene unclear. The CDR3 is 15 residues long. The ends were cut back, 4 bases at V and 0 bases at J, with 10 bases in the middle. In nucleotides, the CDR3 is TGTGCCAGCAGTTCGTACCGGAATAGCAATCAGCCCCAGCATTTT. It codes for CASSSYRNSNQPQHF.

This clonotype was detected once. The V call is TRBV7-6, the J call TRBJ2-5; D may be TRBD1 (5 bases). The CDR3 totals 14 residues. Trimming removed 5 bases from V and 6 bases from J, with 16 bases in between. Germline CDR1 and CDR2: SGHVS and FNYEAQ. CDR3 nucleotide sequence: TGTGCCAGCAGCCTAGTCTACAGGACGAAGACCCAGTACTTC. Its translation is CASSLVYRTKTQYF.

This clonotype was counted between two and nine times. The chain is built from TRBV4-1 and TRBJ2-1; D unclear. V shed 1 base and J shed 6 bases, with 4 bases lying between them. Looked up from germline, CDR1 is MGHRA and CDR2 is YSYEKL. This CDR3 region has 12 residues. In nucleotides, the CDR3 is TGCGCCAGCAGCCAAGCTGGCAATGAGCAGTTCTTC. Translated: CASSQAGNEQFF.

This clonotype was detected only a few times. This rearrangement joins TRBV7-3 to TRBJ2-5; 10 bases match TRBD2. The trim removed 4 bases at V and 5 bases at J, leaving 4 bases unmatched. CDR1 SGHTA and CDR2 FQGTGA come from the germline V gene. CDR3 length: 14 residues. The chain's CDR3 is CASSSAGGLETQYF. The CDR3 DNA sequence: TGTGCCAGCAGCTCAGCGGGGGGGCTTGAGACCCAGTACTTC.

The chain's CDR3 is CASSPGRSGYGYTF. Here the CDR3 DNA reads TGTGCCAGCAGCCCCGGACGGTCTGGCTATGGCTACACCTTC. The chain uses TRBV12-3 or TRBV12-4 and TRBJ1-2, with D unresolved. Trimming left V 6 bases short and J 4 bases short, with 15 bases between. This CDR3 is 14 amino acids long.

DNA for the CDR3: TGTGCCTGGAGTGTGTCTCGGAGTATTGTCTCCTACGAGCAGTACTTC. This sequence encodes CAWSVSRSIVSYEQYF. The rearrangement links TRBV30 to TRBJ2-7; D unclear. CDR3 length equals 16 residues. Per germline, CDR1 GTSNPN and CDR2 SVGIG (reference sequence). The V end lost 0 bases, the J end lost 0 bases, and 15 bases lay between the germline ends.

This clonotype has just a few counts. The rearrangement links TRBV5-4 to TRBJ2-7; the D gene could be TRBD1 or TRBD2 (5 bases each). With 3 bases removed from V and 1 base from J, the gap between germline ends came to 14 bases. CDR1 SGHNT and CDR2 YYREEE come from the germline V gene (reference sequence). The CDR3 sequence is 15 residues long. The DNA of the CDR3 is TGTGCCAGCAGCTCCACCGGGACGGTGTCCTACGAGCAGTACTTC. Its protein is CASSSTGTVSYEQYF.

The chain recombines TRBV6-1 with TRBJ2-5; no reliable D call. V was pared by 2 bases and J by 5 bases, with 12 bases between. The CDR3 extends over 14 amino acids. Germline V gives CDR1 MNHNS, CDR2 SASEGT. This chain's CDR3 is CASSERRHTETQYF. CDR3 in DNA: TGTGCCAGCAGTGAACGTCGCCATACGGAGACCCAGTACTTC.

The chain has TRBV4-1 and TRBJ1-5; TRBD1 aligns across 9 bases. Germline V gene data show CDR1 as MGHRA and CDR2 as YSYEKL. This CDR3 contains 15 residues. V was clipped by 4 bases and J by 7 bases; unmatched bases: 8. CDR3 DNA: TGCGCCAGCAGCCTCTGGACAGGGGTCGGGCAGCCCCAGCATTTT. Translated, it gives CASSLWTGVGQPQHF.

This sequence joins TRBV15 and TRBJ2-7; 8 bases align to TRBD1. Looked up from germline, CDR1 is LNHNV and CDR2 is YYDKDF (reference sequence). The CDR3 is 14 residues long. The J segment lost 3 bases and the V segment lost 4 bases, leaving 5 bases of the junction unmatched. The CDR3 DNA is TGTGCCACCAGCAACGACAGGGGCGGCTACGAGCAGTACTTC. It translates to CATSNDRGGYEQYF.

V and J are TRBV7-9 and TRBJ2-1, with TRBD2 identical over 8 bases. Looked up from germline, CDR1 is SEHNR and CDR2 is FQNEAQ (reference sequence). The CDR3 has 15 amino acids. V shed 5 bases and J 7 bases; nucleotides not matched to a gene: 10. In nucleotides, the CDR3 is TGTGCCAGCAGCCCACTTGGCAGCGGGAGTAATGAGCAGTTCTTC. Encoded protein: CASSPLGSGSNEQFF. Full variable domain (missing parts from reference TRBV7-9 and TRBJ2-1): DTGVSQNPRHKITKRGQNVTFRCDPISEHNRLYWYRQTLGQGPEFLTYFQNEAQLEKSRLLSDRFSAERPKGSFSTLEIQRTEQGDSAMYLCASSPLGSGSNEQFFGPGTRLTVL.

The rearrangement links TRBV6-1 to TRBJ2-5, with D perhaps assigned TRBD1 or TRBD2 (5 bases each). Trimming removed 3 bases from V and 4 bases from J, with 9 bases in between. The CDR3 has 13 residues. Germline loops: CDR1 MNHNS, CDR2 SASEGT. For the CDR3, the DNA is TGTGCCAGCAGTGACCAGGGAGTAGAGACCCAGTACTTC. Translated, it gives CASSDQGVETQYF.

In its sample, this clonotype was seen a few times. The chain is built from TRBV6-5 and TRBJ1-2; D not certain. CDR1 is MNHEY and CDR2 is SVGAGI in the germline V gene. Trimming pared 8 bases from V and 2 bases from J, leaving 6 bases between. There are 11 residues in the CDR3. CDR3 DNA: TGTGCCAGCGGACTGAACTATGGCTACACCTTC. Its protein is CASGLNYGYTF.

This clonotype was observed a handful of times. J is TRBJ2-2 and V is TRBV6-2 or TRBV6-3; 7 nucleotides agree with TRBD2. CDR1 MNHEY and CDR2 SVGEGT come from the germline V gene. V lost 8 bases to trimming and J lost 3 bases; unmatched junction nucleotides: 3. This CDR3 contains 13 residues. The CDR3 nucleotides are TGTGCCAGCGGGGGGGACTACACCGGGGAGCTGTTTTTT. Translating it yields CASGGDYTGELFF.

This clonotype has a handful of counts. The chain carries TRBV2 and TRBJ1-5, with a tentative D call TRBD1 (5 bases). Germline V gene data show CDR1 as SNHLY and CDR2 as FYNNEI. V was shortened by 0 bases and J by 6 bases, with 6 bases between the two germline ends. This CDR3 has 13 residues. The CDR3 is CASSEARVQPQHF. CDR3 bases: TGTGCCAGCAGTGAAGCCAGGGTTCAGCCCCAGCATTTT.

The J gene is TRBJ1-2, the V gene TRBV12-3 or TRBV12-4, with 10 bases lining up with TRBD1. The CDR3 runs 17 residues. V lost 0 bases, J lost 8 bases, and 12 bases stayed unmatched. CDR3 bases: TGTGCCAGCAGTTTAGCGCTAAGAGGGACAGGGGCAGGAGGCTACACCTTC. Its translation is CASSLALRGTGAGGYTF.

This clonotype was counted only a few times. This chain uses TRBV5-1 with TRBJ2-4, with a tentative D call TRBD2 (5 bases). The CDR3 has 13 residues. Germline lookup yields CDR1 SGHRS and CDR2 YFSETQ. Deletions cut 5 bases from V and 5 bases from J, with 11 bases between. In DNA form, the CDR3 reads TGCGCCAGCAGTAAGGGTAGCGAAAACATTCAGTACTTC. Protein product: CASSKGSENIQYF.

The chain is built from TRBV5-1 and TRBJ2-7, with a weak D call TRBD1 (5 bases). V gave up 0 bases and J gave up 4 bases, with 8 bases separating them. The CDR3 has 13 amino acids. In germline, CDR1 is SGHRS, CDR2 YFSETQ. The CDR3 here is CASSLEDTYEQYF. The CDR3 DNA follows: TGCGCCAGCAGCTTGGAGGACACTTACGAGCAGTACTTC.

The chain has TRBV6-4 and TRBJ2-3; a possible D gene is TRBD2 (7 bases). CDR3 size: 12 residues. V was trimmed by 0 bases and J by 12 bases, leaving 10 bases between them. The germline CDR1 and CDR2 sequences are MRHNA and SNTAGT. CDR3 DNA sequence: TGTGCCAGCAGTGACTCCGCGGGGGCACAGTATTTT. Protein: CASSDSAGAQYF.

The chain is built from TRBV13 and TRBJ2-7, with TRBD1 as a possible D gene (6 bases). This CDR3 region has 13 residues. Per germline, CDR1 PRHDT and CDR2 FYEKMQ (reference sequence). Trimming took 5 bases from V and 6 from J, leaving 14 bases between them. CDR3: CASSTTTGPEQYF. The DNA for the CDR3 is TGTGCCAGCAGCACCACGACAGGTCCCGAGCAGTACTTC.

The CDR3, as DNA: TGTGCCAGCAGCTTCCTCCCCGGGTATGGAGAGACCCAGTACTTC. This gives the protein CASSFLPGYGETQYF. The J gene is TRBJ2-5, the V gene TRBV7-2; D ambiguous. There are 15 residues in the CDR3. Trimming cost V 3 bases and J 4 bases, with 15 bases left between them. The germline V gene encodes CDR1 SGHTA and CDR2 FQGNSA. Filled out from reference TRBV7-2 and TRBJ2-5, the complete variable domain reads GAGVSQSPSNKVTEKGKDVELRCDPISGHTALYWYRQSLGQGLEFLIYFQGNSAPDKSGLPSDRFSAERTGGSVSTLTIQRTQQEDSAVYLCASSFLPGYGETQYFGPGTRLLVL.

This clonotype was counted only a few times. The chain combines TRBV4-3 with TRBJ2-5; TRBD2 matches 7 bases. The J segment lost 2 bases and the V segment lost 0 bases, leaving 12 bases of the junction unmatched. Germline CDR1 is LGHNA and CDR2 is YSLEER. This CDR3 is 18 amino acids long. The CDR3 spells CASSQELRGGSWQETQYF. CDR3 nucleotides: TGCGCCAGCAGCCAAGAGCTCCGGGGCGGGAGTTGGCAAGAGACCCAGTACTTC.

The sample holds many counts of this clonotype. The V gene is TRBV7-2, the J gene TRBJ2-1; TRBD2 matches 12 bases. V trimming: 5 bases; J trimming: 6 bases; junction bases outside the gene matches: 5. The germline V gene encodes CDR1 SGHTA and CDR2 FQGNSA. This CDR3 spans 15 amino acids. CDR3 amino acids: CASSPLAGGGNEQFF. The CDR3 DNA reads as TGTGCCAGCAGCCCTCTAGCGGGAGGGGGCAATGAGCAGTTCTTC.

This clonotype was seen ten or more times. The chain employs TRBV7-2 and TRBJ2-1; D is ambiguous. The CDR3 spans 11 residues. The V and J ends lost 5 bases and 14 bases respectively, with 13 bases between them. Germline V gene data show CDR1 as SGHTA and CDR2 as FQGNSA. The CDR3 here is CASSPTRIEFF. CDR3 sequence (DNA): TGTGCCAGCAGCCCCACGAGAATCGAGTTCTTC. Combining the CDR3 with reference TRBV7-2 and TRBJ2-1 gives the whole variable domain GAGVSQSPSNKVTEKGKDVELRCDPISGHTALYWYRQSLGQGLEFLIYFQGNSAPDKSGLPSDRFSAERTGGSVSTLTIQRTQQEDSAVYLCASSPTRIEFFGPGTRLTVL.

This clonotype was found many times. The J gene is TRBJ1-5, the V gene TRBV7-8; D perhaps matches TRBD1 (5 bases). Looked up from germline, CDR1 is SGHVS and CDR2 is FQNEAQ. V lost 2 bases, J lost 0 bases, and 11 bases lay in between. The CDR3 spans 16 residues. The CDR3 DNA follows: TGTGCCAGCAGCTTAATGGGGGACTATAGCAATCAGCCCCAGCATTTT. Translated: CASSLMGDYSNQPQHF. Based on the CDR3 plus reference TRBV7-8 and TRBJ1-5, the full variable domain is GAGVSQSPRYKVAKRGQDVALRCDPISGHVSLFWYQQALGQGPEFLTYFQNEAQLDKSGLPSDRFFAERPEGSVSTLKIQRTQQEDSAVYLCASSLMGDYSNQPQHFGDGTRLSIL.

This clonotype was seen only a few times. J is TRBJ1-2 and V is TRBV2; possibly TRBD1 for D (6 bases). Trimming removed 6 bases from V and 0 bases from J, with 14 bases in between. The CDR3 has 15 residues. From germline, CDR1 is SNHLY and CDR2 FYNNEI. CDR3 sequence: CASSLIQGTNYGYTF. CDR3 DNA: TGTGCCAGCAGCTTGATACAGGGAACTAACTATGGCTACACCTTC.

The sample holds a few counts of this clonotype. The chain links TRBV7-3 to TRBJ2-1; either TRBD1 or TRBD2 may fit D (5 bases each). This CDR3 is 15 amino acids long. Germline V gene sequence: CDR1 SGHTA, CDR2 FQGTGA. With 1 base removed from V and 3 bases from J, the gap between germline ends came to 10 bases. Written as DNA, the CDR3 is TGTGCCAGCAGCTTAATTGGGGGAGACTACAATGAGCAGTTCTTC. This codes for CASSLIGGDYNEQFF.

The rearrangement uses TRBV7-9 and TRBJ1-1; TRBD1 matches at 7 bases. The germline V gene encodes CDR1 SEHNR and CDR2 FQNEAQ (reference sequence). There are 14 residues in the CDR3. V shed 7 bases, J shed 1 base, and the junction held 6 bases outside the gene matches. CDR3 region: CASTSGQENTEAFF. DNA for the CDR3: TGTGCCAGCACCTCAGGACAGGAGAACACTGAAGCTTTCTTT.